Reported below is one TCR beta chain. Normal lung sampling was at least 3 cm from the tumour, as distant as possible. This sample stems from a study of immune cell composition in non-small cell lung cancer. The germline V gene encodes CDR1 LNHNV and CDR2 YYDKDF (reference sequence). The CDR3 runs to 14 residues. The germline V and J ends were trimmed by 0 bases and 7 bases, with 12 bases remaining between them. The protocol was immunoSEQ multiplex PCR, while the TCRdb copy is restricted to in-frame clones and leaves out a portion. The sample holds some 16,000 clones, 70% to 85% seen once. A further study also used this sample, focusing on CD4 T cells in lung cancer. That paper notes: Blood T cells were screened for responses to candidate mutation neoepitopes. Most patients were former smokers with adenocarcinoma or squamous histology. Some patients had received nivolumab or pembrolizumab before giving blood.

The V gene is TRBV15, the J gene TRBJ1-2, with TRBD1 as a possible D gene (5 bases). Sequencing was carried out using non-adjacent lung tissue. This TCR derives from a human donor with non-small cell lung cancer. The CDR3 is CATSRDRGPGGYTF. The CDR3 region has the DNA TGTGCCACCAGCAGAGATAGGGGACCAGGTGGCTACACCTTC.